This is a list of T cell receptor beta chains from one sample in a study of blood T cell repertoires in COVID-19. Generated by immunoSEQ multiplex PCR, the TCRdb table keeps only in-frame clones and is missing some. The sample lists around 170,000 clones, over 80% seen once, with under 3% in the top ten. The sample consisted of peripheral blood. The receptors were sampled from a woman in her sixties with acute or convalescent COVID-19. Both conserved end residues are part of each CDR3. The order of the fields is J gene, D gene, V gene, clone size, CDR3 protein, CDR3 DNA. A D gene is named only where the DNA matches it firmly. Only some rows state a clone size, as once, few, many or a class for expanded clones.

>TRBJ1-2|TRBD1|TRBV28|-
CASSLEQGLNYGYTF
TGTGCCAGCAGTTTAGAACAGGGGCTAAACTATGGCTACACCTTC
>TRBJ1-3|-|TRBV3-1/TRBV3-2|-
CASSQPARQGGRTSGNTIYF
TGTGCCAGCAGCCAGCCTGCCAGGCAGGGAGGAAGGACCTCTGGAAACACCATATATTTT
>TRBJ2-7|TRBD1|TRBV4-2|few
CASSQDPGTGGSYEQYF
TGTGCCAGCAGCCAAGATCCGGGGACAGGGGGTTCCTACGAGCAGTACTTC
>TRBJ1-1|-|TRBV24-1|-
CATRRSMNTEAFF
TGTGCCACCCGACGGAGCATGAACACTGAAGCTTTCTTT
>TRBJ1-5|TRBD1|TRBV7-9|-
CASSPGQGAMSNQPQHF
TGTGCCAGCAGCCCTGGACAGGGGGCGATGAGCAATCAGCCCCAGCATTTT
>TRBJ2-3|-|TRBV2|-
CASSDSSGTDTQYF
TGTGCCAGCAGTGACTCCAGCGGCACAGATACGCAGTATTTT
>TRBJ2-2|TRBD1|TRBV4-3|-
CASSHEDRTGELFF
TGCGCCAGCAGCCATGAGGACAGGACCGGGGAGCTGTTTTTT
>TRBJ1-6|-|TRBV30|-
CAWEGRETSPLHF
TGTGCCTGGGAGGGCAGGGAAACTTCACCCCTCCACTTT
>TRBJ1-1|-|TRBV10-3|-
CAISWGGVRTEAFF
TGTGCCATCAGCTGGGGGGGGGTTAGGACTGAAGCTTTCTTT
>TRBJ2-7|-|TRBV4-1|-
CASSQASTGWSEQYF
TGCGCCAGCAGCCAAGCATCAACAGGGTGGAGCGAGCAGTACTTC